This passage covers 25 T cell receptor beta chains from one sample sequenced in a study of siplizumab effects on memory and regulatory T cells. Clones were read by immunoSEQ multiplex PCR, and TCRdb kept only the in-frame ones, dropping some. Counted here are about 100,000 clones, 94% occurring once; the ten biggest clones make up over 1%. Input material: non-Treg CD4+ T cells sorted from blood. The source of these receptors is a human donor in good health.

The V call is TRBV5-1, the J call TRBJ1-2; unclear D gene. Germline assignment: CDR1 SGHRS and CDR2 YFSETQ. The CDR3 runs 15 residues. Trimming removed 0 bases from V and 3 bases from J, with 12 bases in between. For the CDR3, the DNA is TGCGCCAGCAGCTTGGAGCCCCGGAGCGACTATGGCTACACCTTC. Its translation: CASSLEPRSDYGYTF.

This chain uses TRBV7-6 with TRBJ2-7; D not resolved. Germline lookup yields CDR1 SGHVS and CDR2 FNYEAQ. V lost 5 bases and J 0 bases, leaving 11 bases between the germline ends. The CDR3 length is 14 residues. The CDR3 bases are TGTGCCAGCAGCAAAGCAGAGAGCTCCTACGAGCAGTACTTC. It translates to CASSKAESSYEQYF. Full variable domain (remainder filled in from reference TRBV7-6 and TRBJ2-7): GAGVSQSPRYKVTKRGQDVALRCDPISGHVSLYWYRQALGQGPEFLTYFNYEAQQDKSGLPNDRFSAERPEGSISTLTIQRTEQRDSAMYRCASSKAESSYEQYFGPGTRLTVT.

This sequence joins TRBV5-1 and TRBJ1-4; 7 bases align to TRBD1. Germline lookup yields CDR1 SGHRS and CDR2 YFSETQ. This CDR3 has 14 amino acids. Trimming took 4 bases from V and 5 from J; bases not matched to a gene: 5. The CDR3 DNA reads as TGCGCCAGCAGCCGGGGACAGTCGAATGAAAAACTGTTTTTT. This codes for CASSRGQSNEKLFF. The variable domain in full, completed from reference TRBV5-1 and TRBJ1-4, reads KAGVTQTPRYLIKTRGQQVTLSCSPISGHRSVSWYQQTPGQGLQFLFEYFSETQRNKGNFPGRFSGRQFSNSRSEMNVSTLELGDSALYLCASSRGQSNEKLFFGSGTQLSVL.

The chain joins TRBV27 to TRBJ1-4, with D possibly TRBD1 on 6 matching bases. The CDR3 is 15 residues long. V was cut by 5 bases and J by 8 bases, with 18 bases left in between. Germline values: CDR1 MNHEY, CDR2 SMNVEV (reference sequence). The CDR3 reads CASSNPGAPGEKLFF. The CDR3 coding sequence is TGTGCCAGCAGTAATCCAGGGGCGCCGGGCGAAAAACTGTTTTTT.

This clone is a singleton in its sample. This sequence joins TRBV6-5 and TRBJ1-1, with a possible D match to TRBD1 (6 bases). Trimming shortened V by 5 bases and J by 5 bases, and 12 bases separated the two germline ends. This CDR3 region has 13 residues. CDR1 and CDR2 from the germline V gene are MNHEY and SVGAGI. The CDR3 is CASSGTGRTEAFF. CDR3 nucleotide sequence: TGTGCCAGCAGTGGAACAGGGAGGACTGAAGCTTTCTTT.

The CDR3 nucleotides are TGTGCCAGCAGCCAGGGCCTGCGGGCAGATACGCAGTATTTT. This translates into CASSQGLRADTQYF. V is TRBV7-3 and J is TRBJ2-3; D is possibly TRBD1 or TRBD2 (5 bases each). CDR1 SGHTA and CDR2 FQGTGA come from the germline V gene. V was clipped by 5 bases and J by 4 bases, with 13 bases between them. This CDR3 has 14 residues.

This chain connects TRBV19 to TRBJ2-1, with 8 bases lining up with TRBD2. Germline CDR1 reads LNHDA; CDR2 reads SQIVND (reference sequence). The trim removed 6 bases at V and 7 bases at J, leaving 11 bases unmatched. This CDR3 is built from 15 residues. CDR3 in amino acids: CASRTPGLVFNEQFF. The CDR3 region has the DNA TGTGCCAGTAGGACCCCGGGACTAGTCTTTAATGAGCAGTTCTTC.

This rearrangement joins TRBV27 to TRBJ2-2; D possibly matches TRBD1 or TRBD2 (5 bases each). This CDR3 comprises 17 residues. Germline CDR1 reads MNHEY; CDR2 reads SMNVEV (reference sequence). Trimming took 4 bases from V and 6 from J, leaving 21 bases between them. CDR3 in amino acids: CASSYSTGRQFSGELFF. DNA of the CDR3: TGTGCCAGCAGTTATAGTACGGGACGGCAATTTTCCGGGGAGCTGTTTTTT.

This sequence joins TRBV28 and TRBJ1-1; no reliable D call. CDR3 length: 12 residues. The V end lost 8 bases, the J end lost 1 base, and 8 bases lay between the germline ends. Germline CDR1 is MDHEN and CDR2 is SYDVKM. This CDR3 reads CASSKGNTEAFF. As DNA, the CDR3 is TGTGCCAGCTCGAAGGGGAACACTGAAGCTTTCTTT.

The chain carries TRBV6-5 and TRBJ2-1; perhaps TRBD1 as D (7 bases). Looked up from germline, CDR1 is MNHEY and CDR2 is SVGAGI. The CDR3 is 13 amino acids. The V end lost 6 bases, the J end lost 8 bases, and 14 bases lay between the germline ends. In DNA, the CDR3 is TGTGCCAGCAGCTCTCGGGGGACAGATGAGCAGTTCTTC. Protein: CASSSRGTDEQFF.

The V call is TRBV2, the J call TRBJ2-1; D is ambiguous. The germline V gene encodes CDR1 SNHLY and CDR2 FYNNEI. The CDR3 has 11 residues. Trimming removed 7 bases from V and 5 bases from J, with 6 bases in between. CDR3 bases: TGTGCCAGCAAGTTCGACAATGAGCAGTTCTTC. Translated: CASKFDNEQFF.

The CDR3 reads CASSFNSGASQETQYF. The CDR3 nucleotides are TGCGCCAGCAGCTTTAATAGCGGAGCCTCCCAAGAGACCCAGTACTTC. The chain has TRBV5-1 and TRBJ2-5, with D tentatively TRBD2 (6 bases). Trimming cost V 2 bases and J 1 base, with 15 bases left between them. This CDR3 is 16 amino acids long. CDR1 and CDR2 (germline): SGHRS, YFSETQ.

The chain employs TRBV29-1 and TRBJ2-4, with D uncertain. The ends were cut back, 5 bases at V and 7 bases at J, with 6 bases in the middle. The CDR3 has 10 amino acids. Looked up from germline, CDR1 is SQVTM and CDR2 is ANQGSEA. This chain's CDR3 is CSVLENIQYF. CDR3 in DNA: TGCAGCGTTTTAGAGAACATTCAGTACTTC.

This chain links TRBV30 with TRBJ1-4; TRBD1 aligns across 7 bases. Germline V lookup: CDR1 GTSNPN, CDR2 SVGIG (reference sequence). The CDR3 is made up of 14 amino acids. V dropped 3 bases and J dropped 8; count of bases not matched to a gene: 9. CDR3 sequence reads: CAWRPDRVGEKLFF. CDR3 coding DNA: TGTGCCTGGAGACCTGACAGGGTGGGAGAAAAACTGTTTTTT.

The chain links TRBV19 to TRBJ2-7; D is uncertain. Germline loops: CDR1 LNHDA, CDR2 SQIVND (reference sequence). The CDR3 consists of 14 residues. Trimming shortened V by 4 bases and J by 0 bases, and 10 bases separated the two germline ends. DNA of the CDR3: TGTGCCAGTAGTACCAAACAGAGCTCCTACGAGCAGTACTTC. Translating gives CASSTKQSSYEQYF.

This chain connects TRBV5-6 to TRBJ1-1; the D gene is possibly TRBD1 (6 bases). V was pared by 7 bases and J by 4 bases, with 17 bases between. The CDR3 runs 14 residues. Looked up from germline, CDR1 is SGHDT and CDR2 is YYEEEE. The CDR3 DNA reads TGTGCCAGCGTCTACAGGGTAGGGGTCACTGAAGCTTTCTTT. The encoded protein is CASVYRVGVTEAFF.

The rearrangement uses TRBV6-4 and TRBJ2-3, with 7 bases identical to TRBD2. The V gene's germline CDR1 is MRHNA and CDR2 SNTAGT. Trimming took 6 bases from V and 6 from J; bases not matched to a gene: 12. This CDR3 spans 15 amino acids. The CDR3 loop reads CASRGGTPPPDTQYF. The CDR3 DNA is TGTGCCAGCAGGGGGGGGACCCCCCCGCCGGATACGCAGTATTTT.

This rearrangement joins TRBV28 to TRBJ1-1; maybe TRBD1 (6 bases). This CDR3 spans 16 amino acids. V was trimmed by 4 bases and J by 1 base, leaving 16 bases between them. CDR1 MDHEN and CDR2 SYDVKM come from the germline V gene. The CDR3 DNA sequence: TGTGCCAGCAGTTCTTACGGAAGGGGGGGGAACACTGAAGCTTTCTTT. Its protein is CASSSYGRGGNTEAFF. The full variable domain, with the rest looked up from reference TRBV28 and TRBJ1-1, is DVKVTQSSRYLVKRTGEKVFLECVQDMDHENMFWYRQDPGLGLRLIYFSYDVKMKEKGDIPEGYSVSREKKERFSLILESASTNQTSMYLCASSSYGRGGNTEAFFGQGTRLTVV.

The rearrangement joins TRBV29-1 to TRBJ2-1; the D gene is possibly TRBD1 (5 bases). From germline, CDR1 is SQVTM and CDR2 ANQGSEA. This CDR3 is 11 amino acids long. The CDR3 loop reads CRLTDYNEQFF. The CDR3, as DNA: TGCAGGCTGACAGACTACAATGAGCAGTTCTTC.

This chain joins TRBV10-3 and TRBJ1-5; D may be TRBD1 (5 bases). V was pared by 9 bases and J by 5 bases, with 14 bases between. The CDR3 loop spans 13 amino acids. Germline V gene lookup returns CDR1 ENHRY and CDR2 SYGVKD. CDR3 sequence reads: CAISAQGDQPQHF. The CDR3 nucleotides read TGTGCCATAAGCGCCCAGGGCGATCAGCCCCAGCATTTT.

V gene TRBV7-3 combines with J gene TRBJ2-3; D call uncertain. Deletions cut 4 bases from V and 2 bases from J, with 7 bases between. The CDR3 consists of 13 residues. Germline CDR1 reads SGHTA; CDR2 reads FQGTGA. Here the CDR3 DNA reads TGTGCCAGCAGCTACTTGCCCACAGATACGCAGTATTTT. It codes for CASSYLPTDTQYF.

The V gene is TRBV5-4, the J gene TRBJ2-2; TRBD1 matches at 9 bases. Per the germline V gene, CDR1 is SGHNT and CDR2 is YYREEE (reference sequence). The CDR3 loop spans 16 amino acids. Unmatched junction bases numbered 10, after V lost 4 bases and J lost 6 bases. CDR3 protein: CASSPPGQGLSGELFF. CDR3 sequence (DNA): TGTGCCAGCAGCCCTCCGGGACAGGGATTATCCGGGGAGCTGTTTTTT.

This clone has just a few counts. J is TRBJ2-5 and V is TRBV28, with unresolved D. Trimming cost V 4 bases and J 5 bases, with 17 bases left between them. This CDR3 spans 15 amino acids. Looked up from germline, CDR1 is MDHEN and CDR2 is SYDVKM. The chain's CDR3 is CASSSPEGRRETQYF. CDR3 sequence (DNA): TGTGCCAGCAGTTCCCCCGAAGGGCGCCGGGAGACCCAGTACTTC.

This chain joins TRBV4-1 and TRBJ2-1, with D perhaps matching TRBD2 (6 bases). CDR1 and CDR2 from the germline V gene are MGHRA and YSYEKL. This CDR3 has 13 amino acids. Trimming stripped 3 bases from V and 12 bases from J, with 15 bases between. The CDR3, as DNA: TGCGCCAGCAGCCAGTTGGGACTCGCGTGGCAGTTCTTC. It encodes CASSQLGLAWQFF.

In the case of this clone: The junction shows a germline mismatch at one end, possibly a read error. The sample holds other DNA sequences that translate to the same CDR3. The chain links TRBV12-5 to TRBJ1-4; D is possibly TRBD1 (5 bases). CDR3 length equals 14 residues. From germline, CDR1 is LGHNT and CDR2 FRNRAP. The CDR3 here is CASGWGLTNEKLFF. In DNA, the CDR3 is TGTGCTAGTGGTTGGGGACTGACTAATGAAAAGCTGTTTTTT.